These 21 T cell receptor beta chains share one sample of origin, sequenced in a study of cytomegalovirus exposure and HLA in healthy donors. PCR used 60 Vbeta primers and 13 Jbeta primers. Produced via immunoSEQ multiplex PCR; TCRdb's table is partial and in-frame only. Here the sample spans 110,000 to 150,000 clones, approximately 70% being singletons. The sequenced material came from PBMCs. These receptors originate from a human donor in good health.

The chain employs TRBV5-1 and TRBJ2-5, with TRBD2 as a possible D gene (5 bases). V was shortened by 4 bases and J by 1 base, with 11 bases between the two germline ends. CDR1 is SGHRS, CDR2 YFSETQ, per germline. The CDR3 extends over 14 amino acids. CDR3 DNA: TGCGCCAGCAGCCCCGAGGGAATCCAAGAGACCCAGTACTTC. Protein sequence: CASSPEGIQETQYF.

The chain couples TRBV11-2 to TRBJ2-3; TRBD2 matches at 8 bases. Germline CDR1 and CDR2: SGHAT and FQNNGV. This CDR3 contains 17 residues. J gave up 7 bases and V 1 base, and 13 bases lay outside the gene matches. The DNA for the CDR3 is TGTGCCAGCAGCTTAGTTAGTACGAGACTAGCGTTTAATACGCAGTATTTT. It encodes CASSLVSTRLAFNTQYF.

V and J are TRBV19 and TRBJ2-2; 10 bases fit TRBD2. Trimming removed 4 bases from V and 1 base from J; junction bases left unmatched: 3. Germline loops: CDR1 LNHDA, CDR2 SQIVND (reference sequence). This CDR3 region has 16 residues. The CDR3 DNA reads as TGTGCCAGTAGTAGAGGACTAGCGGTGAACACCGGGGAGCTGTTTTTT. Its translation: CASSRGLAVNTGELFF.

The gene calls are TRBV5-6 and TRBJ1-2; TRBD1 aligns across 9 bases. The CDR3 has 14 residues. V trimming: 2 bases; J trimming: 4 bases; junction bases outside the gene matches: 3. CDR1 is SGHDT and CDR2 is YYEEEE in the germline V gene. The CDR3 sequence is CASSFRDRVYGYTF. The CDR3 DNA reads TGTGCCAGCAGCTTTCGGGACAGGGTCTATGGCTACACCTTC.

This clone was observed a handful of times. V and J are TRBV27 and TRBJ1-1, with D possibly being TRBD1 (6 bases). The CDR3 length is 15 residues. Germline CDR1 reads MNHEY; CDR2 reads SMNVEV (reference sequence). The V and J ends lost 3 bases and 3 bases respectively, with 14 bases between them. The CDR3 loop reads CASSFRRSGDTEAFF. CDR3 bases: TGTGCCAGCAGTTTTCGTCGGTCAGGGGACACTGAAGCTTTCTTT.

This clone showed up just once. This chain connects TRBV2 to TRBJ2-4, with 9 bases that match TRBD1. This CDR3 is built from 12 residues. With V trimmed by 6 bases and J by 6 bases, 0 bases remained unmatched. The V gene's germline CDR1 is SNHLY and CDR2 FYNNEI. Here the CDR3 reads CASRTGGNIQYF. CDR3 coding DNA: TGTGCCAGCAGGACAGGGGGAAACATTCAGTACTTC.

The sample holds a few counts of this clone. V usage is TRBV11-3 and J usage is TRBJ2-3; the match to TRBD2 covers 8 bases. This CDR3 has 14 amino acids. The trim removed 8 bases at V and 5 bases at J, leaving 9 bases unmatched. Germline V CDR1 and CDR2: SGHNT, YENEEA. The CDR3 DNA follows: TGTGCCAGCTCCCTGGCGGGAGGAGGAGATACGCAGTATTTT. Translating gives CASSLAGGGDTQYF.

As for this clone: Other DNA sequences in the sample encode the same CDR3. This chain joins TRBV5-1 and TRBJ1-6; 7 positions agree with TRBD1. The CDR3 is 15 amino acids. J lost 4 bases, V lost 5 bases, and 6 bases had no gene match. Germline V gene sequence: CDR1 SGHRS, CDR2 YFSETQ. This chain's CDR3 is CASRPTQGYNSPLHF. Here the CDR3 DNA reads TGCGCCAGCAGGCCCACACAGGGGTATAATTCACCCCTCCACTTT.

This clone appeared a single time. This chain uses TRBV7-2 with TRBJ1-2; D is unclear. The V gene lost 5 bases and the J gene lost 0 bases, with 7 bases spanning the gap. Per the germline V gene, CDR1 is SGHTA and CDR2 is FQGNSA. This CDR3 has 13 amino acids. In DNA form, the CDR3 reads TGTGCCAGCAGCCCCTCCGCTAACTATGGCTACACCTTC. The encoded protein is CASSPSANYGYTF.

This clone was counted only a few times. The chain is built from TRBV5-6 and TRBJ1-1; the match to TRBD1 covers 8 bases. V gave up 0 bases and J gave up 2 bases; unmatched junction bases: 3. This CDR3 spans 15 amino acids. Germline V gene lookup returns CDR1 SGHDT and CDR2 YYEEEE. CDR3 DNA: TGTGCCAGCAGCTTGGGACAGGGGATCAACACTGAAGCTTTCTTT. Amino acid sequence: CASSLGQGINTEAFF.

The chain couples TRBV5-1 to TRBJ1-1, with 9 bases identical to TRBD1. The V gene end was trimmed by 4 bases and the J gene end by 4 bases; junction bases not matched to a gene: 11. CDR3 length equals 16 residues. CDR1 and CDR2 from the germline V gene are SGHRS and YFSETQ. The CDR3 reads CASSQQGADIRTEAFF. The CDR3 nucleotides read TGCGCCAGCAGCCAACAGGGGGCGGATATCCGCACTGAAGCTTTCTTT.

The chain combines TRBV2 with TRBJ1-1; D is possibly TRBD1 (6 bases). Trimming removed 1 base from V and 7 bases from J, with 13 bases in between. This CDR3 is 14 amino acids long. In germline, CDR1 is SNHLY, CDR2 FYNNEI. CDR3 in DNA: TGTGCCAGCAGTGAAGAAAGGGGGTATAGTGAAGCTTTCTTT. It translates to CASSEERGYSEAFF. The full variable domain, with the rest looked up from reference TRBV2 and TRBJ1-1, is EPEVTQTPSHQVTQMGQEVILRCVPISNHLYFYWYRQILGQKVEFLVSFYNNEISEKSEIFDDQFSVERPDGSNFTLKIRSTKLEDSAMYFCASSEERGYSEAFFGQGTRLTVV.

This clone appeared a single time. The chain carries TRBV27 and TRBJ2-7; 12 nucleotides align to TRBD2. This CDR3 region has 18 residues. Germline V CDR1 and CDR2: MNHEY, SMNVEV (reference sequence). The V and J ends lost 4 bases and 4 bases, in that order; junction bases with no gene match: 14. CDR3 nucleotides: TGTGCCAGCAGTTGGGAAGTGCCCGGACTAGCGGGGTTGTACGAGCAGTACTTC. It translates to CASSWEVPGLAGLYEQYF.

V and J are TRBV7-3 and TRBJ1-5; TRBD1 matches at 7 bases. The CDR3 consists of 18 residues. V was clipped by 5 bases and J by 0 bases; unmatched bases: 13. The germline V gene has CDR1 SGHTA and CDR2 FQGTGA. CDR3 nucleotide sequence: TGTGCCAGCAGCACGACAGGGTGGGGGGTTTATAGCAATCAGCCCCAGCATTTT. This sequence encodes CASSTTGWGVYSNQPQHF. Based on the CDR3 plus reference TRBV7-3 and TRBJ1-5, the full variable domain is GAGVSQTPSNKVTEKGKYVELRCDPISGHTALYWYRQSLGQGPEFLIYFQGTGAADDSGLPNDRFFAVRPEGSVSTLKIQRTERGDSAVYLCASSTTGWGVYSNQPQHFGDGTRLSIL.

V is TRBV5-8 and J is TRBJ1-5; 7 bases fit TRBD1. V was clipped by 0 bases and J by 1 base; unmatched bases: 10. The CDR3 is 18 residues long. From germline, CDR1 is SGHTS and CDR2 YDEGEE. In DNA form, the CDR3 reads TGTGCCAGCAGCTTGGGTTCGGGACAGCGGTTGAGCAATCAGCCCCAGCATTTT. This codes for CASSLGSGQRLSNQPQHF.

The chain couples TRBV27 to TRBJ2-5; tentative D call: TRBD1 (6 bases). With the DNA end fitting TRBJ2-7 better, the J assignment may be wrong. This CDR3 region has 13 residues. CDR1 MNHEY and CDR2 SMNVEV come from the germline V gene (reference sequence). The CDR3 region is CASSLGQTYEQYF. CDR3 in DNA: TGTGCCAGCAGTCTGGGACAAACCTACGAGCAGTACTTC.

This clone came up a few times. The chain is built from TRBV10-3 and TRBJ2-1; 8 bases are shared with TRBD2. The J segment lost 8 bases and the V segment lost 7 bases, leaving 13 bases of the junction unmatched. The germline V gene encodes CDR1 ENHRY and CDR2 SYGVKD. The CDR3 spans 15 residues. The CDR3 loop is CAITARGGRGDEQFF. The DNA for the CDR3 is TGTGCCATCACTGCACGCGGGGGGAGAGGCGATGAGCAGTTCTTC.

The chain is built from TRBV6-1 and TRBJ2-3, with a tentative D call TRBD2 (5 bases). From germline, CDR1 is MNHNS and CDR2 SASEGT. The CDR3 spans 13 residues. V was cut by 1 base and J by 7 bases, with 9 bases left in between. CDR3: CASSEDEGYTQYF. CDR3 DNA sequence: TGTGCCAGCAGTGAAGATGAGGGCTATACGCAGTATTTT.

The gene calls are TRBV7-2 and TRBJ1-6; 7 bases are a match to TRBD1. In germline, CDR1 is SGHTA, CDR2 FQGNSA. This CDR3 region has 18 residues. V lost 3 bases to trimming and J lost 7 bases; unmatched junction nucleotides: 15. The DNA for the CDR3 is TGTGCCAGCAGCTTTAGATCTCCAGGGGGACGAAGGAATTCACCCCTCCACTTT. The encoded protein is CASSFRSPGGRRNSPLHF.

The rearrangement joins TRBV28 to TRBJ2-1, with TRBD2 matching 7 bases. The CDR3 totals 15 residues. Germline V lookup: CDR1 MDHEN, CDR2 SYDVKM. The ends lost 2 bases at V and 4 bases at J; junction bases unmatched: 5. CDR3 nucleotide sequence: TGTGCCAGCAGTTTAGACGGGGGGACGTACAATGAGCAGTTCTTC. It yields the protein CASSLDGGTYNEQFF.

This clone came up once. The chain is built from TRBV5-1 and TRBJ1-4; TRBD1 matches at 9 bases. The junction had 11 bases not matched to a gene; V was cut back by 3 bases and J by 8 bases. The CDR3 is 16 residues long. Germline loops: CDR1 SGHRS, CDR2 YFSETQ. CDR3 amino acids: CASSSKRTGGREKLFF. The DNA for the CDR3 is TGCGCCAGCAGCTCCAAACGAACAGGGGGCCGGGAAAAACTGTTTTTT.